This is a list of T cell receptor beta chains from one sample in a study of T-cell reconstitution after alpha-beta-depleted transplantation in children. TCRdb used MiXCR to reprocess the PCR reads, holding one entry per CDR3 protein. The data contain about 18,000 distinct CDR3 sequences, roughly 5.6% of them singletons. The source was PBMCs, collected before TCRalphabeta/CD19-depleted stem cell transplant. These receptors all come from a boy under 18 with acute lymphoblastic leukemia, due to receive a stem cell transplant. CDR3s include the opening cysteine and the closing phenylalanine or tryptophan. D genes are given only for firm matches. Clone size, where shown, is once, few, many, or a class for clones that have expanded.

V gene	J gene	D gene	clone size	CDR3 DNA	CDR3 protein
TRBV13	TRBJ1-1	NA	many	TGTGCCAGCAGCTTAGGCCTCCCGTCTGGGGACTTT	CASSLGLPSGDF
TRBV20-1	TRBJ2-7	TRBD1	NA	TGCAGTGCTAGGAGCCCTGCTCCGGGACAGCCAAGTATTAGCTCCTACGAGCAGTACTTC	CSARSPAPGQPSISSYEQYF
TRBV5-5	TRBJ2-7	TRBD1	NA	TGTGCCAGGGGCCCGGGACAGGGTCCCTACGAGCAGTACTTC	CARGPGQGPYEQYF
TRBV6-2/TRBV6-3	TRBJ2-7	TRBD2	many	TGTGCCAGCACCCCGGGCGGTAGCGGGAGAACCTACGAGCAGTACTTC	CASTPGGSGRTYEQYF
TRBV7-9	TRBJ2-3	NA	many	TGTGCCAGCAGCCTGGGAGGTGGAGGCTCAGATACGCAGTATTTT	CASSLGGGGSDTQYF
TRBV20-1	TRBJ2-4	TRBD2	many	TGCAGTGCTAGTGCTAGCGGGAGGGCCCCAAACATTCAGTACTTC	CSASASGRAPNIQYF
TRBV7-8	TRBJ2-3	TRBD2	many	TGTGCCAGCAGCTTAGGGGTAGCGGGAGGGCCGGGTACGCAGTATTTT	CASSLGVAGGPGTQYF
TRBV20-1	TRBJ2-4	TRBD2	medium-sized	TGCAGTGCTTGGCCGGGACTAGCGGGAGAATCCAAAAACATTCAGTACTTC	CSAWPGLAGESKNIQYF
TRBV6-1	TRBJ2-3	NA	many	TGTGCCAGCAGTGAAACGAGCAGGCAGTCGCAGTATTTT	CASSETSRQSQYF
TRBV19	TRBJ2-6	NA	many	TGTGCCAGTACCTCCCGCGGACAGAGATCTGGGGCCAACGTCCTGACTTTC	CASTSRGQRSGANVLTF
TRBV6-5	TRBJ2-1	NA	many	TGTGCCAGCAGCTGGGGACTCGGCGGATATGAGCAGTTCTTC	CASSWGLGGYEQFF
TRBV7-2	TRBJ1-4	NA	many	TGTGCCAGCAGCCTAAGTGGGAAACTGTTTTTT	CASSLSGKLFF
TRBV19	TRBJ2-7	TRBD2	many	TGTGCCAGTAGTGTACGACTAGCCCTTACTACCTACGAGCAGTACTTC	CASSVRLALTTYEQYF
TRBV5-1	TRBJ2-2	NA	many	TGCGCCAGCAGCTTGCCGGGGGGCTTGGTCACCGGGGAGCTGTTTTTT	CASSLPGGLVTGELFF
TRBV7-2	TRBJ1-4	NA	many	TGTGCCAGCAGCTTCTTAGGAAGGAGCGGTTGGTTCCACCGTGCAACTAATGAAAAACTGTTTTTT	CASSFLGRSGWFHRATNEKLFF
TRBV3-1	TRBJ2-7	TRBD2	many	TGTGCCAGCAGCCAAGGGACTAGCGGGAGACGGAGCGAGCAGTACTTC	CASSQGTSGRRSEQYF
TRBV7-2	TRBJ2-3	NA	many	TGTGCCAGCAGCTTCAAGTATGGAGATACGCAGTATTTT	CASSFKYGDTQYF
TRBV6-5	TRBJ1-2	NA	many	TGTGCCAGCAGTTACCGGGGGGGCTACACCTTC	CASSYRGGYTF
TRBV5-6	TRBJ2-3	NA	NA	TGTGCCATGGGCCCCGGCAGGGTTTGGGGGTACACAGATACGCAGTATTTT	CAMGPGRVWGYTDTQYF
TRBV5-5	TRBJ2-1	NA	NA	TGTGCCAGCAGCTGGGGGTCCACTTACGGTGAGCAGTTCTTC	CASSWGSTYGEQFF
TRBV11-2	TRBJ1-2	NA	many	TGTGCCAGCAGCTTATCTCTTATAGGGAACCACTATGGCTACACCTTC	CASSLSLIGNHYGYTF
TRBV3-1	TRBJ2-5	TRBD1	few	TGTGCCAGCAGCCAAGGACAGGGCTGGCGAGAGACCCAGTACTTC	CASSQGQGWRETQYF
TRBV7-9	TRBJ2-2	NA	medium-sized	TGTGCCAGCAGCTTCAGCACCGGGGAGCTGTTTTTT	CASSFSTGELFF
TRBV11-3	TRBJ1-2	NA	many	TGTGCCAGCAGTCCGGCCTGGGACAACTATGGCTACACCTTC	CASSPAWDNYGYTF
TRBV20-1	TRBJ2-3	NA	medium-sized	TGCAGTGCTACCCCGACCCCAGATACGCAGTATTTT	CSATPTPDTQYF
TRBV12-3/TRBV12-4	TRBJ2-1	TRBD2	many	TGTGCCAGCAGTTTAGCGGGGCTAGCGGGAAAATACTACAATGAGCAGTTCTTC	CASSLAGLAGKYYNEQFF
TRBV4-1	TRBJ2-7	NA	medium-sized	TGCGCCAGCAGCCAAGATTCGGGGCCTGGCGCCGAGCAGTACTTC	CASSQDSGPGAEQYF
TRBV3-1	TRBJ2-7	NA	many	TGTGCCAGCAGCCAGCTCAAGTACGAGCAGTACTTC	CASSQLKYEQYF
TRBV4-3	TRBJ2-7	TRBD1	many	TGCGCCAGCAGCCAAGATGGGCGGGGGACAGGGATCTACGAGCAGTACTTC	CASSQDGRGTGIYEQYF
TRBV20-1	TRBJ2-1	TRBD2	many	TGCAGTGCTTTACAACTAGCGGGGGGGCCTCGGGAGCAGTTCTTC	CSALQLAGGPREQFF
TRBV24-1	TRBJ1-2	TRBD1	many	TGTGCCACCAGCCCCCAGGGGGCGGGGGGCTACACCTTC	CATSPQGAGGYTF
TRBV2	TRBJ2-5	NA	many	TGTGCCAGCAGTGAACGGCCGGAGACCCAGTACTTC	CASSERPETQYF
TRBV15	TRBJ2-2	TRBD1	few	TGTGCCACCAGCAGACCTAAGGACAGGGGGCGGAACACCGGGGAGCTGTTTTTT	CATSRPKDRGRNTGELFF
TRBV28	TRBJ2-7	NA	many	TGTGCCAGCAGTCCTGGCGGAACAGGGAACGACGAGCAGTACTTC	CASSPGGTGNDEQYF
TRBV20-1	TRBJ1-2	TRBD1	medium-sized	TGCAGCCCTAACCCCAGGGACAGCTTC	CSPNPRDSF
TRBV5-1	TRBJ2-2	TRBD1	many	TGCGCCAGCAGCTTGGCCAGGACAGGGTACACCGGGGAGCTGTTTTTT	CASSLARTGYTGELFF
TRBV11-2	TRBJ2-2	TRBD1	many	TGTGCCAGCAGCCGCGACAGGGTCGCCACCGGGGAGCTGTTTTTT	CASSRDRVATGELFF
TRBV4-3	TRBJ2-2	NA	many	TGCGCCAGCAGCCAAGATGGAGGGTCGGAGCTGTTTTTT	CASSQDGGSELFF
TRBV18	TRBJ2-7	NA	many	TGTGCCAGCTCTCGCCCTGACGGCAACTACGAGCAGTACTTC	CASSRPDGNYEQYF
TRBV7-9	TRBJ2-3	NA	many	TGTGCCAGCAGCTTTGAGGGCCGGGGGACAGATACGCAGTATTTT	CASSFEGRGTDTQYF
TRBV20-1	TRBJ1-2	TRBD1	many	TGCAGTGCTAGAGGGGGGGGAGGGACAGGGACTAACTATGGCTACACCTTC	CSARGGGGTGTNYGYTF
TRBV27	TRBJ2-3	TRBD2	many	TGTGCCAGCAGTTTAATGCTAGCGGGAGTAAACACAGATACGCAGTATTTT	CASSLMLAGVNTDTQYF
TRBV20-1	TRBJ1-1	NA	medium-sized	TGCAGTGCTAGAGAGAGAGCCTGGGGGAGCTCGGGGAAGCACACTGAAGCTTTCTTT	CSARERAWGSSGKHTEAFF
TRBV30	TRBJ1-5	NA	few	TGTGCCTGGAGTCAGGACGGGAATAGCAATCAGCCCCAGCATTTT	CAWSQDGNSNQPQHF
TRBV6-6	TRBJ1-3	NA	many	TGTGCCAGCAGGATTACTGGAAACACCATATATTTT	CASRITGNTIYF
TRBV28	TRBJ1-5	TRBD1	many	TGTGCCAGCAGTTCACGACAGGGGTTTCGCAATCAGCCCCAGCATTTT	CASSSRQGFRNQPQHF
TRBV3-1	TRBJ2-7	TRBD1	many	TGTGCCAGCAGCCGAACAGGGGGCTACTACGAGCAGTACTTC	CASSRTGGYYEQYF
TRBV11-2	TRBJ2-1	TRBD2	many	TGTGCCAGCAGCTTAGAGAGAGGGCGGGGGGGCATACAAAGTCGGCAGTTCTTC	CASSLERGRGGIQSRQFF
TRBV2	TRBJ2-1	TRBD2	many	TGTGCCAGCTTTAGCGGGGGGGCATACAATGAGCAGTTCTTC	CASFSGGAYNEQFF
TRBV4-1	TRBJ2-7	TRBD2	many	TGCGCCAGCAGCCAGCGGGGGGGCTACGAGCAGTACTTC	CASSQRGGYEQYF
TRBV5-1	TRBJ2-1	NA	many	TGCGCCAGCAGCCTTGTGTCGCTATCGATGTTCAATGAGCAGTTCTTC	CASSLVSLSMFNEQFF
TRBV7-2	TRBJ2-5	NA	many	TGTGCCAGCAGCCCTTCAGTATCTATCGAGACCCAGTACTTC	CASSPSVSIETQYF
TRBV7-8	TRBJ2-2	TRBD1	many	TGTGCCAGCAGCACAGGGACAGACATTACCGGGGAGCTGTTTTTT	CASSTGTDITGELFF
TRBV6-5	TRBJ1-5	NA	many	TGTGCCAGCAGTTCCCGTCCGAGGGATCAGCCCCAGCATTTT	CASSSRPRDQPQHF
TRBV12-3/TRBV12-4	TRBJ2-6	NA	many	TGTGCCAGCAGTCCCCGGTGGGACCCCAACCCTGGGGCCAACGTCCTGACTTTC	CASSPRWDPNPGANVLTF
TRBV2	TRBJ2-1	NA	many	TGTGCCAGCACTCAGGGCTGGAGCTCCTACAATGAGCAGTTCTTC	CASTQGWSSYNEQFF
TRBV9	TRBJ2-1	TRBD2	many	TGTGCCAGCAGCGTCCAAGCGGGGGCCTCCTACAATGAGCAGTTCTTC	CASSVQAGASYNEQFF
TRBV12-3/TRBV12-4	TRBJ1-2	TRBD1	many	TGTGCCAGCAGGCACCCTCGACAGGGGCATACTCTTAGGATTGGCTACACCTTC	CASRHPRQGHTLRIGYTF